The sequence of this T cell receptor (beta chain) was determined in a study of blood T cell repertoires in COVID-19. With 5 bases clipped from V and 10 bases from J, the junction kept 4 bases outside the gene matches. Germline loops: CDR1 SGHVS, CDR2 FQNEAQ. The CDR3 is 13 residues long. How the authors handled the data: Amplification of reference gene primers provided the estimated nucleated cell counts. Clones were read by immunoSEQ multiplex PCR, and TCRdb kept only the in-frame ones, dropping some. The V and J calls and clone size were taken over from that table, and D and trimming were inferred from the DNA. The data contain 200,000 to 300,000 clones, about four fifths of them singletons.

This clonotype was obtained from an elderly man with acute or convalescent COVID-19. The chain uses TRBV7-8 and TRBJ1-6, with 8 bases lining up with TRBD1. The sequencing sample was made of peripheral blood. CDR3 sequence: CASSTGQGSPLHF. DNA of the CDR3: TGTGCCAGCAGCACCGGACAGGGCTCACCCCTCCACTTT.